One sample yielded the 15 T cell receptor beta chains listed below, sequenced in a study of blood T cell repertoires in COVID-19. Profiling relied on immunoSEQ multiplex PCR, and the TCRdb table lists in-frame clones only, not all of them. The sample lists some 200,000 clones, approximately 78% seen once, with over 9.5% in the top ten. Sequenced input: peripheral blood. The receptors come from a woman older than 75 with acute or convalescent COVID-19.

The chain is built from TRBV18 and TRBJ2-7; 10 bases match TRBD1. V was pared by 2 bases and J by 6 bases, with 10 bases of the junction left unmatched. Germline assignment: CDR1 KGHSH and CDR2 LQKENI. This CDR3 region has 16 residues. The CDR3 here is CASSPSGTGVEGEQYF. CDR3 nucleotide sequence: TGTGCCAGCTCACCATCCGGGACAGGGGTAGAAGGCGAGCAGTACTTC.

V is TRBV27 and J is TRBJ1-2; tentatively, D is TRBD1 (6 bases). V was pared by 6 bases and J by 4 bases, with 18 bases between. The CDR3 is 15 amino acids. Germline CDR1 MNHEY, CDR2 SMNVEV (reference sequence). CDR3 protein: CASSPMGDRLYGYTF. Written as DNA, the CDR3 is TGTGCCAGCAGCCCCATGGGAGACAGGCTCTATGGCTACACCTTC.

This rearrangement joins TRBV6-2 or TRBV6-3 to TRBJ1-1; no clear D gene. V lost 5 bases and J lost 6, with 16 bases in between. The germline V gene encodes CDR1 MNHEY and CDR2 SVGEGT. The CDR3 contains 14 residues. The CDR3 coding sequence is TGTGCCAGCAGTCGGGGATCCAACCTGGCTGAAGCTTTCTTT. Its translation is CASSRGSNLAEAFF.

This clone was recorded once. The chain is built from TRBV9 and TRBJ1-6; weak D call: TRBD1 (5 bases). Between the trimmed V and J ends, which lost 5 bases and 8 bases, there was a span of 17 bases. The CDR3 is 15 residues long. Germline lookup yields CDR1 SGDLS and CDR2 YYNGEE. The CDR3 region is CASRGGRVSDSPLHF. Here the CDR3 DNA reads TGTGCCAGCAGGGGGGGGAGGGTTTCGGATTCACCCCTCCACTTT.

The chain combines TRBV3-1 (or the pseudogene TRBV3-2) with TRBJ1-1; no firm D call. Trimming pared 3 bases from V and 4 bases from J, leaving 12 bases between. Germline values: CDR1 LGHDT, CDR2 YNNKEL (reference sequence). The CDR3 consists of 14 residues. This CDR3 is CASSQHTLSTEAFF. Written as DNA, the CDR3 is TGTGCCAGCAGCCAGCATACCTTGAGCACTGAAGCTTTCTTT.

This chain joins TRBV28 and TRBJ2-7; TRBD1 matches at 8 bases. This CDR3 spans 13 amino acids. CDR1 is MDHEN and CDR2 is SYDVKM in the germline V gene. The ends lost 2 bases at V and 9 bases at J; junction bases unmatched: 6. CDR3 DNA: TGTGCCAGCAGTTTAAGGCAGGGGGCGACGCAGTACTTC. Translation gives CASSLRQGATQYF.

V and J are TRBV30 and TRBJ1-3; no definite D call. CDR3 length: 14 amino acids. Germline CDR1 reads GTSNPN; CDR2 reads SVGIG (reference sequence). Trimming removed 3 bases at V and 0 bases at J, with 9 bases between. The CDR3 sequence is CAWRPAGSGNTIYF. The CDR3 bases are TGTGCCTGGAGGCCGGCGGGCTCTGGAAACACCATATATTTT.

Ten or more counts support this clone. This rearrangement joins TRBV6-6 to TRBJ1-5; D might be TRBD1 (5 bases). V was pared by 7 bases and J by 6 bases, with 16 bases between. The CDR3 has 14 amino acids. Germline CDR1 and CDR2: MNHNY and SVGAGI (reference sequence). The CDR3 sequence: CASTSGGWGQPQHF. CDR3 nucleotides: TGTGCCAGCACCTCCGGGGGTTGGGGTCAGCCCCAGCATTTT.

The chain links TRBV5-1 to TRBJ1-1; 8 bases map to TRBD1. This CDR3 comprises 15 residues. Germline CDR1 is SGHRS and CDR2 is YFSETQ. The ends lost 4 bases at V and 4 bases at J; junction bases unmatched: 9. The CDR3 spells CASSLGTGPGTEAFF. CDR3 in DNA: TGCGCCAGCAGCCTTGGGACAGGACCGGGCACTGAAGCTTTCTTT.

The sample holds a few counts of this clone. V is TRBV12-3 or TRBV12-4 and J is TRBJ1-2; D gene ambiguous. Deletions cut 8 bases from V and 0 bases from J, with 7 bases between. This CDR3 has 12 amino acids. This chain's CDR3 is CASGQANYGYTF. DNA for the CDR3: TGTGCCAGCGGCCAGGCTAACTATGGCTACACCTTC.

In this sample, this clone turned up once. The genes are TRBV24-1 and TRBJ2-1; D is possibly TRBD2 (5 bases). Germline V gene lookup returns CDR1 KGHDR and CDR2 SFDVKD. V was cut by 9 bases and J by 2 bases, with 13 bases left in between. There are 14 residues in the CDR3. DNA for the CDR3: TGTGCCACCGGGTCGGAGGAACCCTACAATGAGCAGTTCTTC. Its translation: CATGSEEPYNEQFF.

V and J are TRBV5-1 and TRBJ2-3; TRBD2 matches at 8 bases. CDR1 and CDR2 (germline): SGHRS, YFSETQ. The J segment lost 0 bases and the V segment lost 4 bases, leaving 7 bases of the junction unmatched. The CDR3 runs 16 residues. CDR3 sequence (DNA): TGCGCCAGCAGCATGGTCGCTAGCGGGAGCACAGATACGCAGTATTTT. Translation: CASSMVASGSTDTQYF.

The rearrangement links TRBV5-1 to TRBJ2-3; TRBD2 aligns across 7 bases. Germline CDR1 is SGHRS and CDR2 is YFSETQ. J gave up 6 bases and V 4 bases, and 14 bases lay outside the gene matches. The CDR3 loop spans 16 amino acids. As DNA, the CDR3 is TGCGCCAGCAGCCACATGACTAGCAGGTTGTCGGATACGCAGTATTTT. The encoded protein is CASSHMTSRLSDTQYF. Full variable domain (remainder filled in from reference TRBV5-1 and TRBJ2-3): KAGVTQTPRYLIKTRGQQVTLSCSPISGHRSVSWYQQTPGQGLQFLFEYFSETQRNKGNFPGRFSGRQFSNSRSEMNVSTLELGDSALYLCASSHMTSRLSDTQYFGPGTRLTVL.

By proportion, this clone is large. This chain joins TRBV6-5 and TRBJ2-3, with no clear D. This CDR3 comprises 11 residues. Germline lookup yields CDR1 MNHEY and CDR2 SVGAGI. V lost 7 bases and J 8 bases, leaving 10 bases between the germline ends. DNA for the CDR3: TGTGCCAGCATCGGTTTCCCTACGCAGTATTTT. It yields the protein CASIGFPTQYF.

In this sample, this clone turned up a few times. This chain uses TRBV6-2 or TRBV6-3 with TRBJ1-2; no reliable D call. In germline, CDR1 is MNHEY, CDR2 SVGEGT. Between the trimmed V and J ends, which lost 3 bases and 4 bases, there was a span of 12 bases. The CDR3 runs 14 residues. The CDR3 sequence: CASSYSSPGYGYTF. The CDR3 DNA follows: TGTGCCAGCAGTTATTCGAGTCCGGGCTATGGCTACACCTTC.